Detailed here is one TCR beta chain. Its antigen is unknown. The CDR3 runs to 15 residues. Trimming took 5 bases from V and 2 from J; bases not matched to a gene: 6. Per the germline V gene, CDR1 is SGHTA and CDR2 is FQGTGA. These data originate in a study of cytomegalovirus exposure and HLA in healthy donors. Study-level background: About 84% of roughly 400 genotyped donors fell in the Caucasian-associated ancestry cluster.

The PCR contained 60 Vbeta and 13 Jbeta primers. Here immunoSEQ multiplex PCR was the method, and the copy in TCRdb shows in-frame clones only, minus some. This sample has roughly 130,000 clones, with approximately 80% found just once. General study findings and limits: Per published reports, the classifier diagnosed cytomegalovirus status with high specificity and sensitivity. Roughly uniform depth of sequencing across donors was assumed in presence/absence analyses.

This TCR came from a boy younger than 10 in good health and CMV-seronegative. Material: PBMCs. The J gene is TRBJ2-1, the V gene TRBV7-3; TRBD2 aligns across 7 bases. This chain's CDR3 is CASSPSGTPYNEQFF. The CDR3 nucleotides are TGTGCCAGCAGCCCCAGCGGGACGCCCTACAATGAGCAGTTCTTC.